The clone carrying this T cell receptor beta chain has just a few counts. Its antigen is not known. The naive CD8 subset, CD45RO-negative cells positively selected for CCR7, excluded terminally differentiated effector memory CD45RA+ cells. Per sorted-subset replicate PCR, input was approximately 180 ng DNA, representing roughly 28,000 T cell genomes. The method was immunoSEQ multiplex PCR; TCRdb's version includes in-frame clones alone and lacks a portion of them. The sample has 550,000 to 750,000 clones; 92% are singletons. Germline CDR1 and CDR2: SGHAT and FQNNGV. The V end lost 1 base, the J end lost 7 bases, and 7 bases lay between the germline ends. The CDR3 loop spans 12 amino acids. The source of the sample is a study of shared clonotypes between healthy human individuals. The wider study: CD4 naive and CD4 memory each took three plates per donor, while CD8 naive took two and CD8 memory one.

The study's findings and limits: Sequencing depth was predicted to influence how clonotypes are shared among donors. The naive CD4 repertoires of a few donors were compared, and approximately 5% of clonotypes were shared.

The sequence was obtained from a man aged 25-45 years in good health. Sequencing was done on a sample of naive CD8+ T cells sorted from blood. This rearrangement joins TRBV11-2 to TRBJ1-1; no firm D call. This CDR3 reads CASSLGLVEAFF. CDR3 nucleotides: TGTGCCAGCAGCTTAGGGTTGGTTGAAGCTTTCTTT.